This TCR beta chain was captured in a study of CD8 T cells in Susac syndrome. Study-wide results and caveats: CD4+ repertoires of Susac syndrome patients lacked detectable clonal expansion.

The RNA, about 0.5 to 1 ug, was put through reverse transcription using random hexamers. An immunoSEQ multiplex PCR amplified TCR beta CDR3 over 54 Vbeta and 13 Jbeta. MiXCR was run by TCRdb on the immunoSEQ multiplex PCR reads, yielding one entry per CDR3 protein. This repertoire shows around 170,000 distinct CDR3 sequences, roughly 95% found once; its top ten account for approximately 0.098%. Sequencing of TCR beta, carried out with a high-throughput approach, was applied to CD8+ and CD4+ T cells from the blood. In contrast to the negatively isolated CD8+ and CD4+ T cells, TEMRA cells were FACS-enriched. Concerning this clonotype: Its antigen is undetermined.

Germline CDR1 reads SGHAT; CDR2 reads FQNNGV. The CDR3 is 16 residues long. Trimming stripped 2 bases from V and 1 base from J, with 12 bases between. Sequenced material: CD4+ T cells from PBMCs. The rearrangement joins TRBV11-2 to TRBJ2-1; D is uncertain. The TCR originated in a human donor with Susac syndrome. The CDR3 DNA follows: TGTGCCAGCAGCTTATCCCGCGGTCCTTCCTACAATGAGCAGTTCTTC. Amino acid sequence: CASSLSRGPSYNEQFF.